A selection of T cell receptor beta chains follows, all from one sample in a study of Graves' ophthalmopathy and Graves' hyperthyroidism. In TCRdb, the multiplex PCR reads were re-called with MiXCR into one record per CDR3 protein. The sample holds hundreds of thousands of distinct CDR3 sequences, around a fifth seen once. The sequenced material came from peripheral blood. Every receptor here comes from a woman between 18 and 29 years old with stable Graves' hyperthyroidism. CDR3s include the opening cysteine and the closing phenylalanine or tryptophan. A D gene is named only where the DNA matches it firmly. A clone size is listed for some rows: how often the clone was seen (once, few, many), or a class if it is expanded.

d_call j_call v_call clone_size cdr3_aa cdr3_nt
- TRBJ1-2 TRBV12-3/TRBV12-4 many CASSLTRQGNYGYTF TGTGCCAGCAGTTTGACTCGGCAGGGGAACTATGGCTACACCTTC
TRBD1 TRBJ2-7 TRBV11-3 - CASSTGGTNPYEQYF TGTGCCAGCAGCACAGGGGGCACGAACCCCTACGAGCAGTACTTC
TRBD2 TRBJ2-5 TRBV20-1 many CSAPWGGGTQYF TGCAGTGCGCCCTGGGGCGGGGGAACCCAGTACTTC
- TRBJ2-7 TRBV9 many CASSVSGGEQYF TGTGCCAGCAGCGTAAGTGGAGGCGAGCAGTACTTC
- TRBJ1-1 TRBV7-2 many CASCSLGVDTEAFF TGTGCCAGCTGCTCTTTGGGGGTGGACACTGAAGCTTTCTTT
TRBD2 TRBJ2-2 TRBV30 few CAWGTHGLGGRHTGELFF TGTGCCTGGGGCACCCATGGGTTGGGCGGGAGGCATACCGGGGAGCTGTTTTTT
- TRBJ1-1 TRBV6-1 many CASSPQFTEAFF TGTGCCAGCAGCCCACAGTTCACTGAAGCTTTCTTT
- TRBJ1-6 TRBV6-1 - CASSEGVRDSPLHF TGTGCCAGCAGTGAAGGGGTCAGGGATTCACCCCTCCACTTT
TRBD1 TRBJ2-2 TRBV6-1 many CASSEPPGQGPGELFF TGTGCCAGCAGTGAACCCCCGGGACAGGGCCCCGGGGAGCTGTTTTTT
- TRBJ1-1 TRBV6-1 many CASSDPRNTEAFF TGTGCCAGCAGTGACCCCAGGAACACTGAAGCTTTCTTT
- TRBJ1-6 TRBV14 - CASSQVSDSPLHF TGTGCCAGCAGCCAAGTATCGGATTCACCCCTCCACTTT
- TRBJ1-1 TRBV6-1 - CASSEVRAGTEAFF TGTGCCAGCAGTGAAGTCCGGGCAGGTACTGAAGCTTTCTTT
- TRBJ1-2 TRBV5-1 - CASSFAPDSYGYTF TGCGCCAGCAGTTTCGCCCCGGACAGCTATGGCTACACCTTC
- TRBJ2-4 TRBV7-8 few CASSDSLLAKNIKYF TGTGCCAGCAGTGACAGTCTTTTAGCCAAAAACATTAAGTACTTC
- TRBJ2-5 TRBV2 many CASTLMGTQYF TGTGCCAGCACCCTAATGGGGACCCAGTACTTC
- TRBJ2-7 TRBV28 many CASSSTGRSSYEQYF TGTGCCAGCAGTTCGACGGGACGGAGCTCCTACGAGCAGTACTTC
- TRBJ1-1 TRBV28 many CASRPDRNFMNTEAFF TGTGCCAGCAGACCTGACAGAAATTTTATGAACACTGAAGCTTTCTTT
- TRBJ1-2 TRBV19 many CASRVGPNYGYTF TGTGCCAGTAGGGTAGGACCTAACTATGGCTACACCTTC
- TRBJ1-5 TRBV11-2 many CASSLRVDQPQHF TGTGCCAGCAGCTTGAGGGTTGATCAGCCCCAGCATTTT
- TRBJ2-7 TRBV9 many CASSVRLATTYERYF TGTGCCAGCAGCGTAAGGCTAGCGACGACCTACGAGCGGTACTTC
- TRBJ2-5 TRBV6-1 many CASSEDGEGYF TGTGCCAGCAGTGAAGACGGGGAAGGGTACTTC
- TRBJ1-2 TRBV6-5 many CASSYGTRAYGYTF TGTGCCAGCAGTTACGGGACGCGAGCTTATGGCTACACCTTC
- TRBJ2-4 TRBV7-6 many CASSLGGRTGLAKNIQYF TGTGCCAGCAGCTTAGGAGGGAGGACCGGCTTAGCCAAAAACATTCAGTACTTC
- TRBJ1-5 TRBV7-9 once CASSLSSGNQPQHF TGTGCCAGCAGCTTATCGTCAGGCAATCAGCCCCAGCATTTT
- TRBJ2-6 TRBV11-1 many CASSVGGTAGANVLTF TGTGCCAGCAGCGTAGGTGGGACTGCAGGGGCCAACGTCCTGACTTTC
- TRBJ1-6 TRBV5-1 many CASRTGVSPLHF TGCGCCAGCAGGACGGGGGTTTCACCCCTCCACTTT
- TRBJ1-2 TRBV6-4 - CASSDPGLAGGRGYTF TGTGCCAGCAGTGACCCGGGACTAGCGGGAGGGAGAGGCTACACCTTC
- TRBJ1-3 TRBV27 - CASSLGLVSGNTIYF TGTGCCAGCAGTTTAGGCCTAGTCTCTGGAAACACCATATATTTT
TRBD1 TRBJ2-7 TRBV20-1 many CSAWTGIAYEQYF TGCAGTGCTTGGACAGGGATCGCCTACGAGCAGTACTTC